This T cell receptor beta chain was documented in a study of cytomegalovirus exposure and HLA in healthy donors. Study-wide findings and caveats: Overall, around 150 TCR beta chains were annotated as cytomegalovirus-associated. A few CMV-associated chains proved CMV antigen-specific in vitro. Most sequenced TCRs were rare (though some public TCRs occurred in many donors).

Some clones are missing from TCRdb's copy, which holds only in-frame ones; the method was immunoSEQ multiplex PCR. Among under 200,000 clones listed, 81% were seen once. In regard to this clone: Its matching antigen is unknown.

The CDR3 covers 14 residues. The V end was cut by 2 bases, the J end by 11 bases, with 18 bases between. Germline-derived CDR1 and CDR2 are MDHEN and SYDVKM. The source of this sequence is a woman in her 30s in good health and CMV-seronegative. The gene calls are TRBV28 and TRBJ1-2; perhaps TRBD1 as D (5 bases). The sample was PBMCs. The CDR3 loop is CASSLPGPLEGYTF. DNA for the CDR3: TGTGCCAGCAGTTTACCAGGGCCCCTTGAAGGGTACACCTTC.